This TCR beta chain was observed in a study of blood T cell repertoires in COVID-19. Study details: Some COVID-19 samples were acute and others convalescent; all came from the United States, Italy and Spain. PBMCs, B-cell-depleted T cells, or T cells were the source of the cDNA or gDNA that made up the material.

The germline CDR1 and CDR2 sequences are MNHNS and SASEGT. Trimming at V came to 2 bases and at J to 7 bases, leaving 6 bases not matched to a gene. The CDR3 spans 15 residues. Study processing details: Amplification of reference gene primers was used by the study to estimate nucleated cell counts. The protocol was immunoSEQ multiplex PCR, while the TCRdb copy is restricted to in-frame clones and leaves out a portion. Clone size and V and J calls were adopted from that table, with D and trimming inferred from the DNA. This repertoire shows tens of thousands of clones, approximately 79% found once; its top ten account for approximately 25%.

The rearrangement uses TRBV6-1 and TRBJ1-2; 11 nucleotides agree with TRBD1. This clonotype was obtained from a man in his sixties with active or convalescent COVID-19. The specimen sequenced was peripheral blood. CDR3 region: CASSEQPGTGGGYTF. CDR3 DNA: TGTGCCAGCAGTGAACAGCCCGGGACAGGGGGTGGCTACACCTTC.